The 8 T cell receptor beta chains below were found in one sample sequenced in a study of blood T cell repertoires in COVID-19. Generated by immunoSEQ multiplex PCR, the TCRdb table keeps only in-frame clones and is missing some. This sample has more than 200,000 clones, with about 79% found just once. Sequencing was done on a sample of peripheral blood. These receptors originate from a man of 80 years or more with acute or convalescent COVID-19.

V usage is TRBV24-1 and J usage is TRBJ2-1; D may be TRBD1 (6 bases). V lost 7 bases and J 3 bases, leaving 15 bases between the germline ends. This CDR3 is built from 15 residues. Germline V gives CDR1 KGHDR, CDR2 SFDVKD. Here the CDR3 DNA reads TGTGCCACCAGCGCCGGGCAGGGGTACTACAATGAGCAGTTCTTC. Amino acid sequence: CATSAGQGYYNEQFF.

This clone was picked up a small number of times. The V and J genes are TRBV6-6 and TRBJ1-2; TRBD1 agrees at 7 bases. CDR1 MNHNY and CDR2 SVGAGI come from the germline V gene (reference sequence). This CDR3 region has 14 residues. V gave up 5 bases and J gave up 4 bases; unmatched junction bases: 7. CDR3 sequence: CASSTGEIGYGYTF. In nucleotides, the CDR3 is TGTGCCAGCAGTACAGGGGAAATTGGCTATGGCTACACCTTC.

The chain uses TRBV24-1 and TRBJ1-6; 8 bases are shared with TRBD1. J lost 10 bases, V lost 4 bases, and 8 bases had no gene match. The CDR3 is 15 residues long. Germline CDR1 and CDR2: KGHDR and SFDVKD. The CDR3 is CATSDLQGVGSPLHF. As DNA, the CDR3 is TGTGCCACCAGTGACCTACAGGGGGTAGGCTCACCCCTCCACTTT.

This rearrangement joins TRBV4-2 to TRBJ2-7; weak D call: TRBD1 (6 bases). V was trimmed by 1 base and J by 6 bases, leaving 22 bases between them. The CDR3 is 17 residues long. Germline V gene lookup returns CDR1 LGHNA and CDR2 YNFKEQ. This chain's CDR3 is CASSQARKGVGASEQYF. The CDR3, as DNA: TGTGCCAGCAGCCAAGCCCGCAAAGGAGTGGGGGCCTCCGAGCAGTACTTC.

The chain recombines TRBV7-2 with TRBJ1-1; 9 nucleotides agree with TRBD1. With V trimmed by 5 bases and J by 0 bases, 4 bases remained unmatched. This CDR3 has 15 residues. The germline CDR1 and CDR2 sequences are SGHTA and FQGNSA. This chain's CDR3 is CASSPGQGMNTEAFF. In DNA, the CDR3 is TGTGCCAGCAGCCCGGGACAGGGAATGAACACTGAAGCTTTCTTT.

The chain combines TRBV7-2 with TRBJ2-7, with a possible D match to TRBD2 (5 bases). Trimming took 5 bases from V and 6 from J, leaving 20 bases between them. Germline-derived CDR1 and CDR2 are SGHTA and FQGNSA. The CDR3 has 15 residues. The CDR3 loop is CASSLTRTSTSEQYF. The DNA for the CDR3 is TGTGCCAGCAGCCTTACTAGGACTTCCACCTCCGAGCAGTACTTC.

This chain links TRBV30 with TRBJ1-2; no clear D gene. CDR3 length: 13 residues. Germline CDR1 GTSNPN, CDR2 SVGIG (reference sequence). V shed 4 bases and J shed 0 bases, with 9 bases lying between them. The CDR3 spells CAWNGEANYGYTF. Written as DNA, the CDR3 is TGTGCCTGGAACGGGGAAGCTAACTATGGCTACACCTTC. The whole variable domain, filled in from reference TRBV30 and TRBJ1-2, reads SQTIHQWPATLVQPVGSPLSLECTVEGTSNPNLYWYRQAAGRGLQLLFYSVGIGQISSEVPQNLSASRPQDRQFILSSKKLLLSDSGFYLCAWNGEANYGYTFGSGTRLTVV.

This chain joins TRBV9 and TRBJ1-5; weak D call: TRBD1 (6 bases). V was clipped by 0 bases and J by 7 bases, with 14 bases between them. The CDR3 contains 15 residues. CDR1 and CDR2 (germline): SGDLS, YYNGEE. The CDR3 nucleotides are TGTGCCAGCAGCGTAGGAGAGGGGAGGGGGCAGCCCCAGCATTTT. Protein: CASSVGEGRGQPQHF. Complete variable domain (other parts from reference TRBV9 and TRBJ1-5): DSGVTQTPKHLITATGQRVTLRCSPRSGDLSVYWYQQSLDQGLQFLIQYYNGEERAKGNILERFSAQQFPDLHSELNLSSLELGDSALYFCASSVGEGRGQPQHFGDGTRLSIL.